Shown below are 7 T cell receptor beta chains from a single sample sequenced in a study of cytomegalovirus exposure and HLA in healthy donors. Method: immunoSEQ multiplex PCR; TCRdb's copy keeps in-frame clones and lacks some. The sample includes just under 75,000 clones, 90% to 95% seen only once; the top ten take roughly 3.2%. The sample taken for sequencing was PBMCs. The receptors come from a woman in her late teens or twenties in good health and CMV-seropositive.

The chain joins TRBV5-1 to TRBJ2-2; 9 bases agree with TRBD1. Germline lookup yields CDR1 SGHRS and CDR2 YFSETQ. V dropped 4 bases and J dropped 7; count of bases not matched to a gene: 8. The CDR3 has 15 amino acids. CDR3 sequence reads: CASSTNRGQGGELFF. The DNA for the CDR3 is TGCGCCAGCAGCACAAACAGGGGGCAAGGCGGGGAGCTGTTTTTT.

The V gene is TRBV18, the J gene TRBJ1-6; the match to TRBD1 covers 11 bases. The trim removed 2 bases at V and 7 bases at J, leaving 1 base unmatched. Germline-derived CDR1 and CDR2 are KGHSH and LQKENI. The CDR3 has 15 residues. DNA for the CDR3: TGTGCCAGCTCACCAGGGACAGGGGGAAATTCACCCCTCCACTTT. It specifies CASSPGTGGNSPLHF.

The chain couples TRBV9 to TRBJ1-1; a weak D match, TRBD1 (5 bases). Trimming stripped 3 bases from V and 8 bases from J, with 14 bases between. The length of the CDR3 is 13 residues. Germline V gene data show CDR1 as SGDLS and CDR2 as YYNGEE. DNA of the CDR3: TGTGCCAGCAGCGAGAGTGGGGCAGACGAAGCTTTCTTT. This sequence encodes CASSESGADEAFF.

The chain carries TRBV28 and TRBJ2-6, with D possibly being TRBD1 (5 bases). Trimming removed 1 base at V and 2 bases at J, with 6 bases between. This CDR3 contains 15 residues. Germline V gives CDR1 MDHEN, CDR2 SYDVKM. This chain's CDR3 is CASSLSRAGANVLTF. The CDR3 DNA reads as TGTGCCAGCAGTTTATCCAGGGCTGGGGCCAACGTCCTGACTTTC.

The chain is built from TRBV5-1 and TRBJ2-2; 8 positions match TRBD1. This CDR3 is built from 16 residues. V trimming: 3 bases; J trimming: 0 bases; junction bases outside the gene matches: 4. Germline V lookup: CDR1 SGHRS, CDR2 YFSETQ. The CDR3 region has the DNA TGCGCCAGCAGCTGGGGACAGGCCGCGAACACCGGGGAGCTGTTTTTT. It yields the protein CASSWGQAANTGELFF.

This sequence joins TRBV9 and TRBJ2-1; D possibly corresponds to TRBD2 (5 bases). CDR1 and CDR2 (germline): SGDLS, YYNGEE. This CDR3 spans 15 amino acids. With 1 base removed from V and 0 bases from J, the gap between germline ends came to 8 bases. CDR3 loop: CASSVRTFSYNEQFF. The CDR3, as DNA: TGTGCCAGCAGCGTACGGACTTTCTCCTACAATGAGCAGTTCTTC.

V gene TRBV19 combines with J gene TRBJ1-3; the D is unclear. This CDR3 region has 13 residues. In germline, CDR1 is LNHDA, CDR2 SQIVND (reference sequence). V was clipped by 7 bases and J by 4 bases, with 11 bases between them. Here the CDR3 reads CASTSELGNTIYF. CDR3 DNA sequence: TGTGCCAGTACCTCGGAGCTCGGAAACACCATATATTTT.